This T cell receptor (beta chain) was retrieved from a study of technical replicates of blood from a few donors. Method: immunoSEQ multiplex PCR; TCRdb's copy keeps in-frame clones and lacks some. The profile covers approximately 80,000 clones, with roughly 90% appearing a single time and 0.41% taken by the ten largest. Germline values: CDR1 GTSNPN, CDR2 SVGIG (reference sequence). Unmatched junction bases numbered 3, after V lost 2 bases and J lost 4 bases. The CDR3 extends over 14 amino acids. This clonotype was obtained from a human donor in good health. The sequenced sample was T cells isolated from PBMCs. This sequence joins TRBV30 and TRBJ1-5, with 9 bases fitting TRBD1. In DNA form, the CDR3 reads TGTGCCTGGAGTCTTGGACAGGGGAATCAGCCCCAGCATTTT. This encodes CAWSLGQGNQPQHF.